This T cell receptor (beta chain) was sequenced during a study of shared clonotypes between healthy human individuals. Assay: immunoSEQ multiplex PCR; the TCRdb copy retains only in-frame clones and omits some. The sample contains around 640,000 clones, 96% of which appear only once. CD45RO-negative, CCR7-selected cells formed the naive CD8 fraction, which excluded terminally differentiated effector memory CD45RA+ cells. The receptor comes from a woman aged 25-40 years in good health. The sequencing sample was made of naive CD8+ T cells sorted from blood.

The CDR3 region is CASSFTDRSGANVLTF. The CDR3, as DNA: TGTGCCAGCAGCTTTACGGACCGGTCTGGGGCCAACGTCCTGACTTTC. This chain joins TRBV11-2 and TRBJ2-6; D remains ambiguous. Germline CDR1 reads SGHAT; CDR2 reads FQNNGV. This CDR3 has 16 amino acids. Trimming took off 3 bases at V and 1 base at J, with 10 bases between the two ends.